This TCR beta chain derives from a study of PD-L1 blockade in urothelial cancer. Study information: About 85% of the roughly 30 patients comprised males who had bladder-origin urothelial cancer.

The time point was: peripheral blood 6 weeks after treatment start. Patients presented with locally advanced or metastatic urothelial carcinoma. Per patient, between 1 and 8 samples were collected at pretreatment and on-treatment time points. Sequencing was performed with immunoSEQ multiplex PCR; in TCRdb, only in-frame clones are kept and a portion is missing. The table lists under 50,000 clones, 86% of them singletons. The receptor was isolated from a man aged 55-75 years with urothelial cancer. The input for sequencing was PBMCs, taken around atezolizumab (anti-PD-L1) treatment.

The CDR3 protein is CASSSGLAGGNEQFF. The CDR3 nucleotides are TGTGCCAGCAGCTCCGGACTAGCGGGGGGGAATGAGCAGTTCTTC. The V gene is TRBV5-4, the J gene TRBJ2-1, with 15 bases identical to TRBD2. Unmatched junction bases numbered 2, after V lost 3 bases and J lost 7 bases. CDR1 is SGHNT and CDR2 is YYREEE in the germline V gene (reference sequence). The CDR3 consists of 15 residues.